The entry that follows covers one T cell receptor (beta chain) sequence. What this receptor recognizes is not known. Base qualities are not recorded, but no much larger clone differs from it by a single base. The sample's treatment or condition label, in plain terms: 19 received Ad26.COV2.S at low or high dose, single or two shots; a few received placebo; per-sample allocation not given. For vaccine and placebo recipients, the sequenced repertoires came from samples collected on day 63 after the first injection. In Cohort 1b, 25 or so adults aged 18-55 years were enrolled at a single site in Boston, USA, between 29 July and 7 August 2020. Ad26.COV2.S was a replication-incompetent adenovirus type 26 vector expressing a prefusion-stabilized SARS-CoV-2 spike protein from the original Wuhan strain. V is clipped by 1 base and J by 1 base, and the sequence between their germline boundaries is 11 bases long. From the germline V gene, CDR1 is MGHRA and CDR2 is YSYEKL. The CDR3 sequence holds 15 residues, the cysteine and phenylalanine included. Only the CDR3 part of the read is kept: 45 bases, read in frame from the first base.

The sample comes from a study of Ad26.COV2.S vaccination and SARS-CoV-2 variants (dated by TCRdb to the early 2020s). Some background on the complete study: Donors in the vaccine arm were drawn from COV1001, a phase I-IIa trial of Ad26.COV2.S in healthy adults that was multicentre, randomized, double-blind and placebo-controlled. The TCR-sequenced set comprised about 32 samples: around 20 Ad26.COV2.S vaccine recipients, 5 placebo recipients and 8 SARS-CoV-2 convalescent individuals. The specificity and breadth of SARS-CoV-2-reactive T cell receptors after Ad26.COV2.S vaccination were assessed by TCRbeta repertoire sequencing. Throughout the experiments and outcome assessment, investigators stayed blinded to trial group allocation. Dosing of Ad26.COV2.S was intramuscular, at either 5x10^10 or 1x10^11 viral particles, delivered as one shot or as two shots spaced 56 days apart. Trial participants were randomized into five groups of five: low-dose or high-dose Ad26.COV2.S given once or twice, or placebo on both occasions.

The immunoSEQ Assay was used to sequence TCRbeta CDR3 regions. After extraction, genomic DNA underwent amplification by bias-controlled multiplex PCR, followed by high-throughput sequencing. As for the original processing: To quantify the absolute abundance of every unique TCRbeta CDR3 region, sequences were collapsed and filtered. T cell fraction was estimated by normalizing TCRbeta template counts to usable DNA, with usable DNA measured through amplification of reference genes found in all nucleated cells. Repertoire TCRs were annotated as SARS-CoV-2-specific by exact matching of V gene, CDR3 amino acid sequence and J gene to a known reactive TCR set. The reference SARS-CoV-2 TCR set was obtained from MIRA and was filtered for enrichment in COVID-19-positive ImmuneCODE repertoires, whereby public or cross-reactive TCRs were removed. Using the MIRA antigens, annotated TCRs were further analysed by specific ORF or by position within an ORF. Breadth was defined as annotated unique rearrangements over total unique productive rearrangements; depth was the summed frequency of those rearrangements. Two-sided Wilcoxon rank-sum tests were applied when comparing TCR breadth between groups. TCRdb provides this immuneACCESS table in a form limited to in-frame rearrangements. Some clones are lacking; in checked studies, under half of them reflect an unresolved V gene, and why the rest are absent is not known. From that table come the V and J calls and clone size; the DNA was used to work out D and trimming. This sample gives 350,000 to 500,000 clones in total; 70% to 90% of them show up just once. The ten largest make up approximately 4% of the sample.

Overall study outcomes, separate from this receptor: The authors noted that the TCR breadth and depth analyses may have underestimated total T cell responses. Non-spike TCR breadth was comparable between vaccine and placebo recipients, consistent with the vaccine containing only spike. The study was not powered to compare responses between vaccine doses or regimens. Substantial breadth of spike-specific CD8+ and CD4+ T cell responses was reported after vaccination. Ad26.COV2.S recipients had higher spike-specific TCR breadth than placebo recipients (P = 0.0014).

The clonotype was recovered from a person between 18 and 60 years old who received the Ad26.COV2.S COVID-19 vaccine or a placebo. Here the sequenced sample was peripheral blood, taken in a trial of Ad26.COV2.S vaccine versus placebo. This chain joins TRBV4-1 to TRBJ2-7, with no confident D gene call. CDR3 loop: CASSQARQQSYEQYF. The bases read TGCGCCAGCAGCCAAGCTCGCCAGCAATCCTACGAGCAGTACTTC.